This T cell receptor beta chain was retrieved from a study of PD-1 blockade in classical Hodgkin lymphoma (dated by TCRdb to the early 2020s). About the investigation overall: Nivolumab dosing was 3 mg/kg intravenously every 2 weeks, continuing until either disease progression or unacceptable toxicity. The study used CyTOF and TCR beta sequencing to define a peripheral blood immune signature of response to PD-1 blockade in classical Hodgkin lymphoma.

Genomic DNA was isolated using the Qiagen DNeasy kit from unsorted PBMCs as well as from negatively selected CD4+ and CD8+ fractions. TCR beta CDR3 regions were subjected to amplification by immunoSEQ multiplex PCR with primers that anneal to V and J segments. A synthetic immune receptor repertoire was used to minimize amplification bias, and remaining bias was computationally removed after sequencing. The source study handled its data this way. Repertoire diversity was quantified as the Shannon entropy index using custom Python scripts. The unsorted, CD4+ and CD8+ repertoires were each analyzed separately, with the exception of combined analyses, where CD4+ and CD8+ sequences were merged in silico. Clonal expansion was defined as a frequency increase of at least 2-fold after treatment compared with C1D1, and clones undetected at baseline were assigned a pseudocount of 0.5. Singleton clones were defined as clones with 0 or 1 copy at C1D1, and non-singleton clones were defined as clones with 2 or more copies. By matching protein sequences in sorted samples from the same patient, clones expanded in unsorted samples were annotated as CD4+, CD8+ or unknown. Diversity changes from C1D1 to C4D1 were tested in paired samples using Wilcoxon tests. In its TCRdb copy, this immuneACCESS table keeps in-frame sequences only and misses some clones. Where compared with another copy, unresolved V genes explain less than half of these, and the others have no known cause. The V and J calls and the clone size are those of that table, but D and trimming were determined from the DNA. A total of about 30,000 clones appear in this sample, approximately 80% of them only once. Approximately 17% of the sample belongs to the ten largest clones.

The sample's time point label is to be understood as: cycle 4 day 1 (C4D1), after about 6 weeks of nivolumab. Every trial patient had relapsed after autologous stem cell transplantation, and cohorts A, B and C differed in prior brentuximab vedotin exposure. The trial cohort comprised 56 patients with relapsed/refractory classical Hodgkin lymphoma whose best overall responses were complete response, partial response or progressive disease. Single-agent nivolumab was administered to trial patients in the multi-cohort phase II CheckMate 205 trial. Best overall response was determined by an independent review committee according to the 2007 International Working Group response criteria. Trial PBMCs were collected just before the start of nivolumab (C1D1) and during therapy at cycle 2 day 1 and cycle 4 day 1. Peripheral blood was collected in 8 mL Vacutainer Cell Preparation Tubes, from which PBMCs were isolated by centrifugation and then cryopreserved.

For this clone: Its antigen has not been determined. No base quality information exists; no much larger clone differs at one position.

Broad study findings and their caveats: The study was limited to a single clinical trial cohort, and causes of repertoire differences, possibly disease activity or prior therapy, remained undefined. Among trial patients, those achieving complete response had baseline diversity similar to that of newly diagnosed patients, while diversity was significantly lower in partial responders and progressors. Patients starting nivolumab less than 1 year after ASCT had lower diversity and were excluded from later analyses to avoid confounding by immune reconstitution. CD4+ but not CD8+ TCR diversity rose significantly by C4D1 (p=0.0027 vs p=0.16), most apparent in complete responders (p=0.02). Baseline TCR diversity was reported as lower in newly diagnosed patients than in healthy donors, and lower still in relapsed/refractory patients.

Its CDR3 holds 18 amino acids, cysteine through phenylalanine. This entry keeps only the CDR3 DNA: 54 bases, framed from base 1. CDR1 and CDR2 are drawn from the germline V gene: SNHLY, FYNNEI. Unmatched junction bases come to 14, with V trimmed by 6 bases and J by 2 bases. This sequence uses TRBV2 and TRBJ2-3, with 10 central nucleotides matching TRBD1. The receptor's source is a human donor with classical Hodgkin lymphoma. Here the sequenced sample was peripheral blood mononuclear cells (PBMCs), taken before the fourth cycle of nivolumab. The CDR3 has the sequence CASRRTLGQGRYTDTQYF. The nucleotide sequence reads as follows: TGTGCCAGCAGGCGAACCTTGGGACAGGGGAGGTACACAGATACGCAGTATTTT.